This T cell receptor beta chain was sequenced during a study of chemoradiotherapy in HPV16-positive cancers. Study at large: Functional T-cell assays on a couple of HPV16-positive patients' cells defined candidate HPV-specific clones and common TCR motifs.

Assay: immunoSEQ multiplex PCR; the TCRdb copy retains only in-frame clones and omits some. The sample lists under 13,000 clones, roughly 70% occurring once. The CDR3 loop spans 13 amino acids. Germline V gene sequence: CDR1 MNHEY, CDR2 SVGAGI. Trimming took 6 bases from V and 0 from J, leaving 6 bases between them. The specimen was taken from a patient who underwent chemoradiotherapy. The chain carries TRBV6-5 and TRBJ1-3; D unresolved. The TCR sequence derives from a human donor with HPV-associated anogenital cancer. CDR3: CASRSHSGNTIYF. CDR3 in DNA: TGTGCCAGCAGAAGCCACTCTGGAAACACCATATATTTT.